The 11 T cell receptor beta chains given below trace back to one sample, sequenced in a study of T cell responses to AZD1222 COVID-19 vaccine. The assay was immunoSEQ multiplex PCR, and TCRdb's table has in-frame clones only and misses some. The table lists around 100,000 clones, about 90% of them singletons. This material consisted of peripheral blood, taken on day 0 of AZD1222 vaccination. The receptors originated from an adult in good health.

The V call is TRBV28, the J call TRBJ1-2, with 7 nucleotides matching TRBD1. The CDR3 has 12 residues. From germline, CDR1 is MDHEN and CDR2 SYDVKM. V was clipped by 5 bases and J by 8 bases; unmatched bases: 5. The CDR3 loop is CASSGGTEGYTF. CDR3 bases: TGTGCCAGCAGTGGTGGGACAGAAGGCTACACCTTC.

The V and J genes are TRBV18 and TRBJ2-5, with D perhaps matching TRBD2 (7 bases). The V gene's germline CDR1 is KGHSH and CDR2 LQKENI. There are 15 residues in the CDR3. V was cut by 3 bases and J by 4 bases, with 15 bases left in between. CDR3 amino acids: CASSPTLGGGETQYF. As DNA, the CDR3 is TGTGCCAGCTCACCGACACTAGGGGGGGGAGAGACCCAGTACTTC. The full variable domain, completed using reference TRBV18 and TRBJ2-5, is NAGVMQNPRHLVRRRGQEARLRCSPMKGHSHVYWYRQLPEEGLKFMVYLQKENIIDESGMPKERFSAEFPKEGPSILRIQQVVRGDSAAYFCASSPTLGGGETQYFGPGTRLLVL.

CDR3 coding DNA: TGCGCCAGCAGCGGAATAAATGGACAGGACGAGCAGTACTTC. Encoded protein: CASSGINGQDEQYF. The rearrangement joins TRBV5-1 to TRBJ2-7, with 7 bases fitting TRBD1. This CDR3 has 14 residues. Germline values: CDR1 SGHRS, CDR2 YFSETQ. The trim removed 4 bases at V and 5 bases at J, leaving 9 bases unmatched.

The chain has TRBV4-1 and TRBJ1-2; D call uncertain. CDR1 and CDR2 (germline): MGHRA, YSYEKL. Trimming removed 3 bases at V and 3 bases at J, with 5 bases between. The CDR3 contains 12 residues. As DNA, the CDR3 is TGCGCCAGCAGCCACCGCCACTATGGCTACACCTTC. Its translation is CASSHRHYGYTF.

V is TRBV10-1 and J is TRBJ2-3; 8 nucleotides line up with TRBD2. Germline CDR1 reads WNHNN; CDR2 reads SYGVQD (reference sequence). This CDR3 contains 15 residues. The junction had 8 bases not matched to a gene; V was cut back by 7 bases and J by 2 bases. CDR3 region: CASKVGGGFTDTQYF. The DNA of the CDR3 is TGCGCCAGCAAAGTCGGCGGGGGGTTCACAGATACGCAGTATTTT.

The rearrangement links TRBV9 to TRBJ1-1; the D is unclear. CDR3 size: 14 residues. V lost 0 bases, J lost 0 bases, and 6 bases lay in between. Germline CDR1 and CDR2: SGDLS and YYNGEE. The CDR3 sequence is CASSVAQLNTEAFF. The CDR3 nucleotides read TGTGCCAGCAGCGTAGCGCAGTTGAACACTGAAGCTTTCTTT. Looking up the rest from reference TRBV9 and TRBJ1-1 gives the full variable domain: DSGVTQTPKHLITATGQRVTLRCSPRSGDLSVYWYQQSLDQGLQFLIQYYNGEERAKGNILERFSAQQFPDLHSELNLSSLELGDSALYFCASSVAQLNTEAFFGQGTRLTVV.

V and J are TRBV5-6 and TRBJ2-6, with D possibly being TRBD1 or TRBD2 (7 bases each). CDR1 is SGHDT, CDR2 YYEEEE, per germline. The V gene lost 6 bases and the J gene lost 0 bases, with 16 bases spanning the gap. The CDR3 is 17 amino acids. The CDR3 sequence: CASTRGDSHSGANVLTF. CDR3 nucleotide sequence: TGTGCCAGCACCCGGGGGGACAGCCACTCTGGGGCCAACGTCCTGACTTTC.

V is TRBV30 and J is TRBJ1-5; 11 bases align to TRBD1. J was trimmed by 5 bases and V by 3 bases; bases with no gene match: 3. The CDR3 contains 14 residues. Germline lookup yields CDR1 GTSNPN and CDR2 SVGIG (reference sequence). This CDR3 reads CAWSRTGGYQPQHF. The CDR3, as DNA: TGTGCCTGGAGCCGGACAGGGGGCTATCAGCCCCAGCATTTT.

This clone was seen a single time. The chain has TRBV9 and TRBJ2-3; 8 nucleotides agree with TRBD1. Germline V CDR1 and CDR2: SGDLS, YYNGEE. The length of the CDR3 is 17 residues. V shed 3 bases and J 2 bases; nucleotides not matched to a gene: 11. The CDR3 DNA is TGTGCCAGCAGCGCTTATCTGACAGGGGCTAACACAGATACGCAGTATTTT. Its protein is CASSAYLTGANTDTQYF.

This chain joins TRBV4-2 and TRBJ1-2; possible D gene TRBD1, 5 bases. In germline, CDR1 is LGHNA, CDR2 YNFKEQ. The CDR3 loop spans 15 amino acids. Trimming left V 8 bases short and J 0 bases short, with 16 bases between. CDR3: CASGTAQHSNYGYTF. CDR3 DNA sequence: TGTGCCAGCGGGACCGCCCAGCACTCTAACTATGGCTACACCTTC.

The rearrangement links TRBV11-2 to TRBJ2-2; D ambiguous. The CDR3 has 15 amino acids. The V gene's germline CDR1 is SGHAT and CDR2 FQNNGV. V was cut by 5 bases and J by 1 base, with 11 bases left in between. CDR3 protein: CASSGRAGNTGELFF. In nucleotides, the CDR3 is TGTGCCAGCAGCGGAAGGGCAGGGAACACCGGGGAGCTGTTTTTT. Variable domain in full (rest from reference TRBV11-2 and TRBJ2-2): EAGVAQSPRYKIIEKRQSVAFWCNPISGHATLYWYQQILGQGPKLLIQFQNNGVVDDSQLPKDRFSAERLKGVDSTLKIQPAKLEDSAVYLCASSGRAGNTGELFFGEGSRLTVL.